This TCR beta chain was documented in a study of cytomegalovirus exposure and HLA in healthy donors (dated by TCRdb to 2016 to 2017). Some background on the complete study: An earlier analysis of several hundred of the donors reported 276 Gb of sequence data and approximately 120 million unique TCR beta sequences obtained from around 190 million T cells. Roughly 300 gigabases of sequencing data and approximately 85 million unique TCR sequences were included in an early release covering 550 to 650 HLA-typed donors. Of the approximately 370 genotyped donors, roughly 76% were placed in the genetic ancestry cluster associated with self-reported Caucasian donors. The study aimed to test whether signatures of past pathogen exposure could be identified by cataloging public T cell receptors. Using immunosequencing, the study profiled T cell repertoires from fewer than 700 subjects and related those repertoires to cytomegalovirus serostatus. Besides the first cohort of roughly 700 subjects, a separate validation cohort made up of around 120 different subjects was used. To predict cytomegalovirus infection status, the study brought together high-throughput TCR immunosequencing, statistical association of individual TCRs with disease status, and machine learning. A later analysis re-examined previously published TCR beta repertoires from 500 to 700 donors and added high-resolution HLA genotyping to investigate patterns of TCR occurrence. In the later analysis, no new phenotypic data were used to find candidate immune exposures; instead, reliance was placed on TCR beta sequences and their occurrence across donors. In an earlier analysis of 587 of the donors, high-throughput TCR beta sequencing was used to judge whether each TCR beta V gene segment behaved as functional or pseudogenic. Donor age, sex, ethnicity and CMV serostatus were compiled together with the repertoire data. A later genetic analysis used genome-wide SNP genotypes for about 60% of the roughly 700 donors, treating that subset as a discovery cohort. Every discovery cohort repertoire had been produced on one sequencing platform. Both class I and class II loci were covered by HLA typing, at four-digit resolution. The number of donors typed differed by locus, with roughly 629-640 for A, B, C, DRB1 and DQB1, more than 500 for DQA1, 600 to 610 for DPA1, and over 400 for DPB1. Roughly 5 DR-DQ haplotypes were handled as single units for association and clustering, since linkage in the cohort was strong. On average, roughly 240,000 unique TCR beta nucleotide sequences were sequenced per donor among more than 350 genotyped donors of the cohort, with roughly 18% of those sequences being non-productive.

Libraries were built with the immunoSEQ multiplex PCR assay. For the multiplex PCR, a mixture combining 60 forward primers for TCR Vbeta segments and 13 reverse primers for TCR Jbeta segments was used. The CDR3 region of rearranged TCR beta genes was amplified from genomic DNA with a multiplex PCR assay. The amplified TCR beta libraries were sequenced on the Illumina HiSeq System as 87-base-pair reads. In the original analysis: A later analysis counted some 80 million unique TCR beta chains across the 550 to 800 repertoires, and some 11 million of these chains were shared by at least two donors. A nearest-neighbor algorithm error-corrected the raw reads and collapsed the reads into unique sequences, merging closely related sequences to remove PCR and sequencing errors. V, D and J gene segments were assigned by aligning CDR3 sequences to IMGT reference sequences. For a sequence to be retained, a match of at least six nucleotides was required to both a V gene segment and a J gene segment. A rearrangement was called productive if the CDR3 had no stop codons and remained in frame with V and J, and every other rearrangement was called non-productive. CDR3 was defined according to IMGT convention as the region running from the second conserved V-encoded cysteine to the conserved J-encoded phenylalanine. Sequences without an unambiguous match to a single V gene segment were excluded from the earlier analysis of almost 600 of the donors. An earlier analysis of some 500 of the donors classified V segments as functional when productive rearrangements were above 56.7% and as segregating when the standard deviation between donors was above 5%. A statistical classification framework was built to diagnose cytomegalovirus status from the catalog of TCR beta chain sequences. In a later analysis, TCR nucleotide sequences were compared against IMGT/GENE-DB human TR gene sequences so that V and J genes could be assigned. A later analysis assigned CDR3 sequences and most-parsimonious VDJ recombination scenarios with the TCRdist pipeline. In a later analysis, each TCR beta chain was defined by its CDR3 amino acid sequence together with its V-gene family, and reads lacking a unique V-gene family were excluded. As a way to deal with suspected cross-contamination and a sequencing artifact, a later analysis dropped under 600 nucleotide sequences that were highly shared and had low generation probability. A later analysis calculated a clonal expansion index for each public chain from normalized within-repertoire ranks of inferred template counts. In a later analysis, generation probabilities were computed with a VDJ recombination model fitted to out-of-frame rearrangements, and the resulting probabilities were checked against IGoR. Hypergeometric tests were used in a later analysis to score TCR-TCR, TCR-HLA and TCR-CMV co-occurrence, with a repertoire-size bias correction applied to the TCR pairs. To estimate false discovery rates, a later analysis permuted the HLA or CMV assignments 20 times. A later analysis grouped co-occurring TCRs with DBSCAN, adding TCRdist sequence similarity when clustering within HLA-allele-positive subsets. Repertoires with fewer than 30,000 or more than 120,000 public chains were left out of co-occurrence clustering, as were about 5 repertoires with anomalous nucleotide sharing. The immuneACCESS repertoire file appears here via TCRdb, limited to in-frame rearrangements. These files lack a portion of the clones; in checked studies, under half of the deficit traces to unresolved V genes, and the cause of the others is not known. The V and J calls and clone size are taken from that table; D and trimming were inferred from the DNA. This sample gives around 150,000 clones in total; about 80% of them show up just once. Around 0.97% of the sample is held by the ten biggest clonotypes.

CDR1 SGHNT and CDR2 YYREEE are derived from the germline V gene (reference sequence). The CDR3 runs 15 amino acids, cysteine and phenylalanine included. The kept DNA is CDR3 alone, 45 bases in frame from the first base. Ends trimmed: V by 4 bases, J by 10 bases; bases unmatched to a gene: 8. Study-wide findings and limitations: V-gene and J-gene trimming of TCR beta chains was associated with a missense DCLRE1C variant in a later genetic analysis, and the association was replicated in an independent cohort. A later analysis found that HLA-associated TCR beta chains were more clonally expanded and had lower generation probabilities than equally common non-associated chains. Because some donors lacked HLA typing at each locus, the association tests relied only on the typed subset. Some IMGT-functional V segments, including TRBV6-2 and TRBV6-3, could not be distinguished by the 87-base-pair reads and were therefore excluded. The classifier was reported to diagnose cytomegalovirus status with high specificity and sensitivity in both the original and validation cohorts. While some public TCRs were present in many individuals, most TCR sequences turned up only very rarely across donors. About 15 rarely observed V segments, including chromosome 9 orphons, were excluded from the earlier analysis of several hundred of the donors because counts were too low. According to a later analysis, parvovirus B19, influenza, CMV and Epstein-Barr virus appeared linked to several top co-occurrence clusters. In vitro tests confirmed that a few of the cytomegalovirus-associated TCR beta chains recognize cytomegalovirus antigens. Specific HLA alleles were associated with 15,000 to 20,000 TCR beta sequences at a false discovery rate of 0.05 in a later analysis. Broadly in line with IMGT annotations, most TCR beta V segments showed up in productive rearrangements about 90% or about 30% of the time in an earlier analysis of approximately 640 of the donors. Linkage disequilibrium might explain the correlated functional status among segregating V segments, but an unknown experimental factor could not be excluded. The authors suggested that the approach could potentially be extended to other disease states and immunological phenotypes. Sequencing depth was assumed to be roughly uniform across donors in the presence/absence analyses, though that assumption may not hold. A later analysis found that TCR association rates varied across HLA loci, with DRB1 alleles showing the most associated TCRs and HLA-C alleles the fewest. The sequencing pipeline was judged likely to have produced a cluster of highly shared sequence variants as a technical artifact. The study gave a list of 150 to 200 TCR beta chains associated with cytomegalovirus. A further reported finding was that TCR beta sequences accurately predicted the HLA-A and HLA-B alleles for most subjects in the first cohort. A later genetic analysis reported fewer N-insertions in productive TCRs among donors in an Asian-associated ancestry cluster than the roughly 700-donor mean. When HLA alleles, especially DR and DQ, strongly co-occurred, attributing TCR associations to individual alleles was difficult. Only TCR beta chains were sequenced in this cohort, and the absence of alpha or paired-chain data limited detectable features. Most CMV-associated TCR beta chains appeared to be HLA-restricted in a later analysis, and the HLA associations seemed to be driven largely by CMV exposure. For the cohort, immune exposure information was limited to CMV serostatus.

The cohort was made up of approximately 700 healthy bone marrow donors. All cohort members were sampled while nominally healthy, although unrecorded immune exposures were likely present. The donor was CMV seropositive and was included in the group of 270 or so seropositive cohort members. Each donor provided a peripheral blood sample, and peripheral blood mononuclear cells were used for TCR beta sequencing. The Qiagen DNeasy Blood Extraction Kit was used to extract genomic DNA from the blood cell samples. Of note for this clone: Its antigen is still unknown. No base qualities exist here, and no much larger clone lies one base off it.

The specimen sequenced was PBMCs. The sequence came from a woman aged 45-59 years in good health and CMV-seropositive. The chain is made from TRBV5-4 and TRBJ2-1; 13 bases in the middle match TRBD2. The CDR3 reads CASSSGLAGVQEQFF. The nucleotide sequence reads TGTGCCAGCAGCAGTGGACTAGCGGGAGTGCAAGAGCAGTTCTTC. This CDR3, with the reference TRBV5-4 and TRBJ2-1 proteins standing in past its ends, gives the full variable domain ETGVTQSPTHLIKTRGQQVTLRCSSQSGHNTVSWYQQALGQGPQFIFQYYREEENGRGNFPPRFSGLQFPNYSSELNVNALELDDSALYLCASSSGLAGVQEQFFGPGTRLTVL.